The 12 T cell receptor beta chains below all came from one sample that was sequenced in a study of blood T cell repertoires in COVID-19. Method: immunoSEQ multiplex PCR; TCRdb's copy keeps in-frame clones and lacks some. The data hold about 280,000 clones, with under 90% observed a single time. Sequences were obtained from peripheral blood. These TCRs come from a woman aged 35 to 49 who had recovered from COVID-19.

The gene calls are TRBV18 and TRBJ2-7; weak D call: TRBD1 (8 bases). V lost 0 bases, J lost 2 bases, and 14 bases lay in between. Germline CDR1 reads KGHSH; CDR2 reads LQKENI. The CDR3 is 16 amino acids. The CDR3 is CASSPPLQGGTYEQYF. The CDR3 bases are TGTGCCAGCTCACCACCGCTACAGGGGGGGACCTACGAGCAGTACTTC. Supplemented by reference TRBV18 and TRBJ2-7, the full variable domain reads NAGVMQNPRHLVRRRGQEARLRCSPMKGHSHVYWYRQLPEEGLKFMVYLQKENIIDESGMPKERFSAEFPKEGPSILRIQQVVRGDSAAYFCASSPPLQGGTYEQYFGPGTRLTVT.

The gene calls are TRBV11-3 and TRBJ2-7; 9 positions match TRBD2. CDR1 SGHNT and CDR2 YENEEA come from the germline V gene. The ends lost 3 bases at V and 4 bases at J; junction bases unmatched: 10. This CDR3 spans 16 amino acids. CDR3 sequence (DNA): TGTGCCAGCAGCTTCTATAGGAGCGGGAGGACTTACGAGCAGTACTTC. Residues: CASSFYRSGRTYEQYF.

The chain couples TRBV5-1 to TRBJ2-1; D perhaps matches TRBD2 (6 bases). The CDR3 length is 13 residues. Germline CDR1 SGHRS, CDR2 YFSETQ. Deletions cut 0 bases from V and 10 bases from J, with 11 bases between. CDR3 DNA sequence: TGCGCCAGCAGCTTGGGGACTAATAAAGAGCAGTTCTTC. This encodes CASSLGTNKEQFF. Drawing the rest from reference TRBV5-1 and TRBJ2-1, the complete variable domain is KAGVTQTPRYLIKTRGQQVTLSCSPISGHRSVSWYQQTPGQGLQFLFEYFSETQRNKGNFPGRFSGRQFSNSRSEMNVSTLELGDSALYLCASSLGTNKEQFFGPGTRLTVL.

V and J are TRBV14 and TRBJ1-2, with TRBD1 as a possible D gene (5 bases). In germline, CDR1 is SGHDN, CDR2 FVKESK. With 3 bases removed from V and 3 bases from J, the gap between germline ends came to 14 bases. This CDR3 comprises 15 residues. CDR3 amino acids: CASSHSGKRHYGYTF. CDR3 sequence (DNA): TGTGCCAGCAGCCATTCAGGGAAAAGGCACTATGGCTACACCTTC.

V gene TRBV9 combines with J gene TRBJ2-1; the match to TRBD2 covers 12 bases. From germline, CDR1 is SGDLS and CDR2 YYNGEE. After removal of 4 bases from V and 4 bases from J, the junction contained 9 bases not matched to a gene. The CDR3 spans 17 residues. CDR3 in amino acids: CASSSLTSGSRYNEQFF. CDR3 DNA sequence: TGTGCCAGCAGCTCTCTGACTAGCGGGAGCCGATACAATGAGCAGTTCTTC.

The V gene is TRBV9, the J gene TRBJ2-1; 9 bases map to TRBD2. Unmatched junction bases numbered 14, after V lost 3 bases and J lost 7 bases. Germline V gene sequence: CDR1 SGDLS, CDR2 YYNGEE. This CDR3 is built from 17 residues. The CDR3 spells CASSDPIGGRAQNEQFF. DNA for the CDR3: TGTGCCAGCAGCGACCCAATTGGCGGGAGGGCCCAGAATGAGCAGTTCTTC. Complete variable domain (other parts from reference TRBV9 and TRBJ2-1): DSGVTQTPKHLITATGQRVTLRCSPRSGDLSVYWYQQSLDQGLQFLIQYYNGEERAKGNILERFSAQQFPDLHSELNLSSLELGDSALYFCASSDPIGGRAQNEQFFGPGTRLTVL.

The chain employs TRBV30 and TRBJ2-1, with D possibly being TRBD2 (5 bases). CDR1 is GTSNPN and CDR2 is SVGIG in the germline V gene (reference sequence). CDR3 length: 14 amino acids. Trimming cost V 5 bases and J 0 bases, with 11 bases left between them. In DNA, the CDR3 is TGTGCCTGGGGCCGAGAGGGCTCCTACAATGAGCAGTTCTTC. This gives the protein CAWGREGSYNEQFF.

The chain links TRBV7-8 to TRBJ2-1, with TRBD1 matching 9 bases. With V trimmed by 5 bases and J by 5 bases, 1 base remained unmatched. The CDR3 sequence is 13 residues long. Germline V lookup: CDR1 SGHVS, CDR2 FQNEAQ. CDR3 DNA: TGTGCCAGCAGCACAGGGGGCCACAATGAGCAGTTCTTC. It is translated as CASSTGGHNEQFF. The full variable domain, completed using reference TRBV7-8 and TRBJ2-1, is GAGVSQSPRYKVAKRGQDVALRCDPISGHVSLFWYQQALGQGPEFLTYFQNEAQLDKSGLPSDRFFAERPEGSVSTLKIQRTQQEDSAVYLCASSTGGHNEQFFGPGTRLTVL.

CDR3 sequence: CASSQEYQDRANEQYF. The DNA of the CDR3 is TGCGCCAGCAGCCAAGAATATCAGGACAGGGCTAACGAGCAGTACTTC. The chain carries TRBV4-1 and TRBJ2-7; TRBD1 matches at 8 bases. From germline, CDR1 is MGHRA and CDR2 YSYEKL. V was clipped by 0 bases and J by 5 bases; unmatched bases: 9. The CDR3 is 16 residues long.

In this sample, this clone turned up once. The V gene is TRBV4-1, the J gene TRBJ2-1; D perhaps matches TRBD2 (6 bases). The CDR3 spans 17 residues. Per the germline V gene, CDR1 is MGHRA and CDR2 is YSYEKL. V was shortened by 0 bases and J by 3 bases, with 15 bases between the two germline ends. The CDR3 loop reads CASSQDIERAYYNEQFF. CDR3 sequence (DNA): TGCGCCAGCAGCCAAGATATCGAGCGGGCATACTACAATGAGCAGTTCTTC.

The chain uses TRBV3-1 (or the pseudogene TRBV3-2) and TRBJ2-1, with 9 bases identical to TRBD2. V shed 4 bases, J shed 5 bases, and the junction held 0 bases outside the gene matches. From germline, CDR1 is LGHDT and CDR2 YNNKEL (reference sequence). This CDR3 is built from 13 residues. CDR3 sequence reads: CASSPSGNNEQFF. Here the CDR3 DNA reads TGTGCCAGCAGCCCTAGCGGGAACAATGAGCAGTTCTTC.

The chain links TRBV3-1 (or the pseudogene TRBV3-2) to TRBJ2-6; 10 nucleotides align to TRBD2. Germline CDR1 LGHDT, CDR2 YNNKEL (reference sequence). The CDR3 contains 18 residues. Trimming at V came to 0 bases and at J to 4 bases, leaving 6 bases not matched to a gene. Here the CDR3 DNA reads TGTGCCAGCAGCCAAGATGGCCTAGCGGGAGTCGGGGCCAACGTCCTGACTTTC. It translates to CASSQDGLAGVGANVLTF.